The clone carrying this T cell receptor (beta chain) occurred a few times. Its antigen is still unknown. This sample is part of a study of blood T cells in healthy people across ages. Study-level results: Older individuals had lower TCR beta diversity per million T cells (the decline was roughly linear). Fewer expanded clones and more diversity marked long-lived versus aged donors.

Then a second PCR, running roughly 6 to 12 cycles, was carried out with a sample-barcoded 5' primer and a J-beta primer mix. Every single cDNA molecule received a tag from a template-switch adaptor with 12 random nucleotides. TCRdb ran MiXCR on the 5' RACE reads and lists one entry per CDR3 protein. The sample lists around 1,700,000 distinct CDR3 sequences, under 30% occurring once. In germline, CDR1 is SNHLY, CDR2 FYNNEI. The CDR3 is 12 amino acids. V shed 4 bases, J shed 8 bases, and the junction held 4 bases outside the gene matches. The material sequenced was blood. The chain joins TRBV2 to TRBJ1-2; 7 bases match TRBD1. The receptor was derived from a woman in her 30s in good health. CDR3: CASSGQGWGYTF. CDR3 DNA: TGTGCCAGCAGTGGACAGGGTTGGGGCTACACCTTC.